A single sample is the source of the 28 T cell receptor beta chains below, sequenced in a study of T cell repertoires in cytomegalovirus infection. TCRdb analysed the reads with MiXCR anew, one entry per CDR3 protein. The sample yields just over 450,000 distinct CDR3 sequences, about 42% seen once. No antigen is known for these receptors. This specimen was cultured PBMCs, taken from culture after CMV antigen stimulation. Receptor source: a human donor in good health (CMV status not recorded). Some clones in this sample may be carry-over from other donors' samples.

V is TRBV19 and J is TRBJ2-7; D is possibly TRBD2 (6 bases). This CDR3 contains 13 residues. V was clipped by 7 bases and J by 5 bases, with 15 bases between them. The germline V gene has CDR1 LNHDA and CDR2 SQIVND (reference sequence). DNA of the CDR3: TGTGCCAGTACAGGCGGGAATCTAGACGAGCAGTACTTC. It codes for CASTGGNLDEQYF.

The chain joins TRBV5-5 to TRBJ2-1, with TRBD1 identical over 7 bases. Germline CDR1 and CDR2: SGHKS and YYEKEE (reference sequence). Losses at the gene ends were 4 bases for V and 9 bases for J; bases not matched to a gene: 13. The length of the CDR3 is 15 residues. CDR3 in DNA: TGTGCCAGCAGCGACGGGACAGACTTTTGGGCTGAGCAGTTCTTC. It codes for CASSDGTDFWAEQFF.

This clonotype was found a few times. CDR3 coding DNA: TGTGCCAGCACCCTCTTTGGCGGGGGGGCAGACAATGAGCAGTTCTTC. As protein: CASTLFGGGADNEQFF. V usage is TRBV7-2 and J usage is TRBJ2-1; TRBD2 matches 9 bases. Germline-derived CDR1 and CDR2 are SGHTA and FQGNSA. V lost 7 bases to trimming and J lost 5 bases; unmatched junction nucleotides: 12. This CDR3 comprises 16 residues. Together with reference TRBV7-2 and TRBJ2-1, the CDR3 gives the full variable domain: GAGVSQSPSNKVTEKGKDVELRCDPISGHTALYWYRQSLGQGLEFLIYFQGNSAPDKSGLPSDRFSAERTGGSVSTLTIQRTQQEDSAVYLCASTLFGGGADNEQFFGPGTRLTVL.

The chain is built from TRBV6-5 and TRBJ2-5, with 9 bases lining up with TRBD1. Germline CDR1 and CDR2: MNHEY and SVGAGI. The CDR3 is 14 amino acids. Unmatched junction bases numbered 7, after V lost 6 bases and J lost 5 bases. The CDR3 region has the DNA TGTGCCAGCAGCCCCGGGACAGGGACGGAGACCCAGTACTTC. This sequence encodes CASSPGTGTETQYF.

This clonotype was detected only a few times. The chain has TRBV7-8 and TRBJ2-6; D assignment may be TRBD1 or TRBD2 (6 bases each). Trimming shortened V by 5 bases and J by 1 base, and 18 bases separated the two germline ends. The germline V gene has CDR1 SGHVS and CDR2 FQNEAQ. The CDR3 length is 18 residues. DNA of the CDR3: TGTGCCAGCAGCCCAGCCGGAGGGGGGCGATCTGGGGCCAACGTCCTGACTTTC. Translation gives CASSPAGGGRSGANVLTF.

This clonotype was observed a handful of times. The chain has TRBV7-2 and TRBJ1-6, with 10 bases that match TRBD1. Germline CDR1 reads SGHTA; CDR2 reads FQGNSA. Trimming took 5 bases from V and 8 from J; bases not matched to a gene: 9. The CDR3 has 16 residues. CDR3 protein: CASSLRTGGGDSPLHF. CDR3 bases: TGTGCCAGCAGCCTAAGGACAGGGGGAGGGGATTCACCCCTCCACTTT. The full variable domain, with the rest looked up from reference TRBV7-2 and TRBJ1-6, is GAGVSQSPSNKVTEKGKDVELRCDPISGHTALYWYRQSLGQGLEFLIYFQGNSAPDKSGLPSDRFSAERTGGSVSTLTIQRTQQEDSAVYLCASSLRTGGGDSPLHFGNGTRLTVT.

The rearrangement links TRBV4-2 to TRBJ1-6; D perhaps matches TRBD1 (5 bases). Trimming left V 1 base short and J 9 bases short, with 10 bases between. CDR1 and CDR2 from the germline V gene are LGHNA and YNFKEQ. The length of the CDR3 is 14 residues. The CDR3 loop is CASSQGREASPLHF. CDR3 DNA: TGTGCCAGCAGCCAAGGCAGGGAGGCTTCACCCCTCCACTTT.

V is TRBV12-3 or TRBV12-4 and J is TRBJ2-1, with 10 bases lining up with TRBD2. The CDR3 length is 16 residues. Trimming removed 6 bases from V and 3 bases from J; junction bases left unmatched: 8. This CDR3 is CASRAKAGGLYNEQFF. The DNA for the CDR3 is TGTGCCAGCAGGGCGAAAGCGGGAGGGCTCTACAATGAGCAGTTCTTC.

The V call is TRBV10-3, the J call TRBJ2-3, with 9 bases lining up with TRBD1. Germline V CDR1 and CDR2: ENHRY, SYGVKD. The ends lost 7 bases at V and 2 bases at J; junction bases unmatched: 7. There are 15 residues in the CDR3. CDR3 residues: CAINTGQGNTDTQYF. CDR3 coding DNA: TGTGCCATCAACACCGGACAGGGGAACACAGATACGCAGTATTTT.

The chain links TRBV27 to TRBJ2-7; TRBD1 aligns across 10 bases. The CDR3 runs 14 residues. V was pared by 7 bases and J by 3 bases, with 6 bases of the junction left unmatched. Germline CDR1 reads MNHEY; CDR2 reads SMNVEV (reference sequence). CDR3 sequence (DNA): TGTGCCAGCAAACCGGGACAGGGGAACTACGAGCAGTACTTC. It is translated as CASKPGQGNYEQYF.

This clonotype was seen once. The J gene is TRBJ1-5, the V gene TRBV7-6; 11 nucleotides match TRBD1. Germline lookup yields CDR1 SGHVS and CDR2 FNYEAQ. The J segment lost 6 bases and the V segment lost 1 base, leaving 2 bases of the junction unmatched. The CDR3 spans 15 residues. CDR3 in DNA: TGTGCCAGCAGCTTAGGGACAGGGGGCCCTCAGCCCCAGCATTTT. Protein product: CASSLGTGGPQPQHF.

This clonotype was counted only a few times. The chain is built from TRBV12-5 and TRBJ2-1; unclear D gene. The V gene lost 2 bases and the J gene lost 8 bases, with 4 bases spanning the gap. The CDR3 is 11 amino acids. Per germline, CDR1 LGHNT and CDR2 FRNRAP. CDR3 sequence: CASGLFHEQFF. In nucleotides, the CDR3 is TGTGCTAGTGGTTTGTTTCATGAGCAGTTCTTC. The whole variable domain, filled in from reference TRBV12-5 and TRBJ2-1, reads DARVTQTPRHKVTEMGQEVTMRCQPILGHNTVFWYRQTMMQGLELLAYFRNRAPLDDSGMPKDRFSAEMPDATLATLKIQPSEPRDSAVYFCASGLFHEQFFGPGTRLTVL.

V usage is TRBV28 and J usage is TRBJ1-4; possible D gene TRBD1, 6 bases. Germline V lookup: CDR1 MDHEN, CDR2 SYDVKM. The CDR3 has 14 residues. V lost 6 bases to trimming and J lost 13 bases, with 21 bases between them. In DNA, the CDR3 is TGTGCCAGCAGATCCGGGGCCCAGGGGTCGGGACTGTTTTTT. Protein product: CASRSGAQGSGLFF.

This chain links TRBV7-4 with TRBJ1-2, with 8 nucleotides matching TRBD1. Germline lookup yields CDR1 SGHVT and CDR2 SQSDAQ. Germline trimming cut 7 bases from V and 3 bases from J; bases unmatched to any gene: 13. The CDR3 spans 16 residues. CDR3 sequence: CASTPPRTGLDYGYTF. CDR3 in DNA: TGTGCCAGCACCCCCCCCCGGACAGGGCTGGACTATGGCTACACCTTC. The complete variable domain, with remaining parts taken from reference TRBV7-4 and TRBJ1-2, reads GAGVSQSPRYKVAKRGRDVALRCDSISGHVTLYWYRQTLGQGSEVLTYSQSDAQRDKSGRPSGRFSAERPERSVSTLKIQRTEQGDSAVYLCASTPPRTGLDYGYTFGSGTRLTVV.

This clonotype occurred a few times. The chain uses TRBV5-1 and TRBJ2-1, with D maybe TRBD2 (6 bases). Germline CDR1 and CDR2: SGHRS and YFSETQ. The CDR3 is 15 amino acids. The V end was cut by 0 bases, the J end by 8 bases, with 15 bases between. DNA for the CDR3: TGCGCCAGCAGCTTGGCCCTGGGCTCGGGAGATGAGCAGTTCTTC. This encodes CASSLALGSGDEQFF.

This chain joins TRBV10-2 and TRBJ2-1; unclear D gene. The CDR3 length is 13 residues. CDR1 and CDR2 from the germline V gene are WSHSY and SAAADI. Deletions cut 2 bases from V and 9 bases from J, with 11 bases between. The CDR3 region has the DNA TGCGCCAGCAGTGAGCAGATTTTCAGTGAGCAGTTCTTC. Translating gives CASSEQIFSEQFF.

The CDR3 DNA reads as TGTGCCAGCAGTGGGGTTTCACAGGGGAACACCGGGGAGCTGTTTTTT. This codes for CASSGVSQGNTGELFF. The V call is TRBV12-3 or TRBV12-4, the J call TRBJ2-2; D perhaps matches TRBD1 (6 bases). Trimming left V 5 bases short and J 1 base short, with 14 bases between. CDR3 length: 16 residues.

This chain connects TRBV4-3 to TRBJ2-2; 7 bases fit TRBD1. The CDR3 is 18 residues long. Per the germline V gene, CDR1 is LGHNA and CDR2 is YSLEER. V was clipped by 3 bases and J by 4 bases; unmatched bases: 14. This chain's CDR3 is CASSQDRYRTGITGELFF. CDR3 nucleotides: TGCGCCAGCAGCCAGGATAGGTACAGGACAGGCATCACCGGGGAGCTGTTTTTT.

The chain is built from TRBV7-2 and TRBJ2-3; possibly TRBD1 for D (6 bases). Germline V gives CDR1 SGHTA, CDR2 FQGNSA. V lost 5 bases and J 2 bases, leaving 14 bases between the germline ends. The CDR3 spans 15 residues. The CDR3 nucleotides are TGTGCCAGCAGCCTCGACAGGATCCACACAGATACGCAGTATTTT. Translating gives CASSLDRIHTDTQYF. Full variable domain (rest looked up from reference TRBV7-2 and TRBJ2-3): GAGVSQSPSNKVTEKGKDVELRCDPISGHTALYWYRQSLGQGLEFLIYFQGNSAPDKSGLPSDRFSAERTGGSVSTLTIQRTQQEDSAVYLCASSLDRIHTDTQYFGPGTRLTVL.

This clonotype was counted between two and nine times. J is TRBJ2-5 and V is TRBV11-2, with D unclear. CDR1 and CDR2 (germline): SGHAT, FQNNGV. V lost 1 base and J lost 4, with 16 bases in between. This CDR3 comprises 16 residues. The CDR3 is CASSLGEGWEGETQYF. The CDR3 region has the DNA TGTGCCAGCAGCTTAGGAGAAGGGTGGGAAGGAGAGACCCAGTACTTC.

This clonotype was observed a few times. The J gene is TRBJ1-4, the V gene TRBV12-3 or TRBV12-4; 8 bases map to TRBD1. The length of the CDR3 is 14 residues. With V trimmed by 6 bases and J by 3 bases, 3 bases remained unmatched. The CDR3, as DNA: TGTGCCAGCAGACGGACAGGGTCTAATGAAAAACTGTTTTTT. Protein product: CASRRTGSNEKLFF.

This chain joins TRBV7-2 and TRBJ2-1, with no clear D. The germline gives CDR1 SGHTA, CDR2 FQGNSA. Deletions cut 4 bases from V and 5 bases from J, with 15 bases between. The CDR3 totals 15 residues. CDR3 DNA: TGTGCCAGCAGCTGGGGTGCGATCCGTCACAATGAGCAGTTCTTC. It yields the protein CASSWGAIRHNEQFF.

This chain uses TRBV6-6 with TRBJ2-7; D perhaps matches TRBD1 (5 bases). Trimming took off 5 bases at V and 3 bases at J, with 17 bases between the two ends. CDR1 and CDR2 (germline): MNHNY, SVGAGI (reference sequence). The CDR3 runs 15 residues. The CDR3 DNA is TGTGCCAGCAGTCCGATACAGGATCAAGGCTACGAGCAGTACTTC. Its translation: CASSPIQDQGYEQYF.

This sequence joins TRBV5-1 and TRBJ2-5; D possibly matches TRBD1 or TRBD2 (5 bases each). V was shortened by 4 bases and J by 5 bases, with 12 bases between the two germline ends. Germline CDR1 is SGHRS and CDR2 is YFSETQ. The CDR3 covers 13 residues. This chain's CDR3 is CASSPRGLETQYF. The CDR3 DNA reads as TGCGCCAGCAGCCCGAGGGGTTTGGAGACCCAGTACTTC.

The chain carries TRBV12-3 or TRBV12-4 and TRBJ2-1; 7 nucleotides line up with TRBD2. The CDR3 is made up of 16 amino acids. J was trimmed by 4 bases and V by 5 bases; bases with no gene match: 11. The CDR3 loop reads CASSAALAARYNEQFF. CDR3 nucleotide sequence: TGTGCCAGCAGTGCCGCTCTAGCGGCGAGATACAATGAGCAGTTCTTC.

The J gene is TRBJ1-1, the V gene TRBV12-3 or TRBV12-4; D perhaps matches TRBD1 (6 bases). The V and J ends lost 7 bases and 0 bases respectively, with 18 bases between them. The CDR3 runs 16 residues. The CDR3 coding sequence is TGTGCCAGCACTTCTAGGGGGGAAAGGATGAACACTGAAGCTTTCTTT. It yields the protein CASTSRGERMNTEAFF.

The V gene is TRBV12-3 or TRBV12-4, the J gene TRBJ2-1, with D maybe TRBD1 (6 bases). The V and J ends lost 9 bases and 6 bases respectively, with 21 bases between them. There are 15 residues in the CDR3. The CDR3 loop is CASRMSGAKGNEQFF. Here the CDR3 DNA reads TGTGCCAGTCGAATGTCAGGGGCCAAGGGCAATGAGCAGTTCTTC.

This clonotype was picked up a small number of times. This rearrangement joins TRBV12-3 or TRBV12-4 to TRBJ1-2, with D unresolved. The ends were cut back, 5 bases at V and 6 bases at J, with 13 bases in the middle. The CDR3 consists of 13 residues. The DNA for the CDR3 is TGTGCCAGCAGTCCCCCTAGGGTGCATGGCTACACCTTC. It encodes CASSPPRVHGYTF.